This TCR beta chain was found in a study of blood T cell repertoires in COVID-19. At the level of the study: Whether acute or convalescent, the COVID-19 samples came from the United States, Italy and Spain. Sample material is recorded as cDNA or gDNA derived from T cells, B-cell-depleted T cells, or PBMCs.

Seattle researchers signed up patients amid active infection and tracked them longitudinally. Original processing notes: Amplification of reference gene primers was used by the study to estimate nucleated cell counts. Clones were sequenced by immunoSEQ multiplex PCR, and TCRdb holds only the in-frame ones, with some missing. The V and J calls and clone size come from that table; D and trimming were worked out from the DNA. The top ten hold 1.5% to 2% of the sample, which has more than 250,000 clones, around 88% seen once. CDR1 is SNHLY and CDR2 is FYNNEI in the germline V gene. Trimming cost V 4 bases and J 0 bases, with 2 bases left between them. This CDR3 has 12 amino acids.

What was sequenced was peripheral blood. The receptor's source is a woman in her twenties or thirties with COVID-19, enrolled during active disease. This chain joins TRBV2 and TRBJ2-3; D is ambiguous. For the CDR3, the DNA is TGTGCCAGCAGTGCAAGCACAGATACGCAGTATTTT. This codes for CASSASTDTQYF.